This T cell receptor (beta chain) appears in the sequencing data of a study of glioma-infiltrating T cells (TCRdb year 2016). For the wider study: Glioma tissue, non-neoplastic brain tissue and matched peripheral blood mononuclear cells were used as sources from which TCR alpha- and beta-chain repertoires were sequenced. To measure how far tissue and blood T-cell populations diverged, each tissue-infiltrating repertoire was compared against the peripheral blood repertoire of the same patient. The paired cohort comprised three low-grade glioma patients, 8 or 9 primary glioblastoma patients and three non-glioma patients contributing non-neoplastic brain tissue.

The iRepertoire nested amplicon-rescue multiplex PCR (arm-PCR) platform was used to amplify TCR alpha and beta CDR3 regions from RNA. The input for one-step reverse transcription and amplification was roughly 95-400 ng of tissue mRNA or PBMC total RNA. Following bead purification, Illumina adapters were added by a secondary multiplex PCR, and libraries between 200 and 400 bp were gel-purified. Demultiplexing relied on internal 6-nucleotide barcodes carried by the libraries. Libraries were sequenced on an Illumina MiSeq with 2x220 or 2x250 nucleotide paired-end reads. As for the original processing: Paired reads were merged using FLASH 1.2.11 and aligned with BWA-MEM to the GRCh37 human genome, and TRA and TRB reads were then extracted. For V and J assignment, an IMGT-derived reference of cassette sequences and CDR3 motifs that included pseudogenes was used. Reads were translated in three frames, and productive CDR3s were defined as those with a C...FGXG motif and no stop codons. Clonotypes were defined as unique combinations of V-J cassette pair and CDR3 amino acid sequence. Hamming distance filtering was applied to reads, with thresholds set by the sequence error rate of each sample in mapped regions. TCRdb itself trimmed the public reads at Q25 with fastp, ran MiXCR and retained productive beta chains. When rows share a CDR3 protein, they turn into one entry using the most common DNA and genes. The V and J calls here are based on TCRdb, not the publication. The sample profile shows about 140,000 distinct CDR3 sequences; 30% to 40% of them were found once. Over 15% of the sample is taken by the ten largest.

Note on this clonotype: The antigen it recognizes is unknown. At one end the junction does not follow the germline gene, possibly because of a read error.

The CDR3 numbers 15 residues from cysteine through phenylalanine. Only CDR3 DNA is held: 45 bases, read in frame from base 1. The germline V gene (reference sequence) supplies CDR1 LNHNV and CDR2 YYDKDF. The research as a whole found: Very few CDR3 sequences were shared between tissue and blood, attributed to high CDR3 diversity and limited sampling. Group comparisons were based on small numbers of patients: three non-neoplastic, three low-grade glioma and 7 to 9 glioblastoma patients. In non-neoplastic patients, VJ-independent divergence between tissue and blood fell below expectation, whereas in all gliomas, and especially in low-grade gliomas, the divergence rose above expectation.

This receptor was obtained from a human donor with low-grade glioma or glioblastoma, undergoing nonglioma brain surgery, or in good health (not recorded which). Here the chain combines TRBV15 and TRBJ2-3; TRBD1 is possibly the D segment (6 matching bases). Sequenced: glioma tissue, nonneoplastic brain tissue, or PBMCs (not recorded which). The DNA is TGTGCCACCAGTTCCCGGACAGCTAGCACAGATAAGCAGTATTTT. This codes for CATSSRTASTDKQYF.